Below, 2 T cell receptor beta chains from the same sample are listed, as sequenced in a study of PD-1 blockade in mismatch repair-deficient tumors. Libraries were prepared by immunoSEQ multiplex PCR; TCRdb keeps only in-frame clonotypes and omits some of them. The sample carries 100,000 to 150,000 clones, 86% recorded once. Sequencing used peripheral blood, obtained 44 weeks after starting pembrolizumab. The receptors were gathered from an adult with mismatch repair-deficient cancer.

The genes are TRBV6-6 and TRBJ2-5; D not resolved. The V and J ends lost 7 bases and 5 bases respectively, with 8 bases between them. The germline gives CDR1 MNHNY, CDR2 SVGAGI (reference sequence). This CDR3 contains 11 residues. The chain's CDR3 is CASMEFETQYF. In nucleotides, the CDR3 is TGTGCCAGCATGGAGTTTGAGACCCAGTACTTC.

As for this clone: The same CDR3 arises from other DNA sequences in this sample as well. The chain combines TRBV29-1 with TRBJ2-7, with D perhaps matching TRBD2 (5 bases). The CDR3 is made up of 13 amino acids. Germline CDR1 reads SQVTM; CDR2 reads ANQGSEA. V gave up 3 bases and J gave up 0 bases, with 9 bases separating them. The chain's CDR3 is CSVEDGVSYEQYF. The CDR3 DNA sequence: TGCAGCGTTGAGGACGGGGTCTCCTACGAGCAGTACTTC.